These T cell receptor beta chains were read from a single sample in a study of OX40 agonist ivuxolimab in advanced cancers. Assay: immunoSEQ multiplex PCR; the TCRdb copy retains only in-frame clones and omits some. The sample lists around 12,000 clones; 85% to 90% were seen once. This specimen was CD4+ or CD8+ T cells sorted from blood, taken in a trial of the OX40 agonist ivuxolimab. The receptors were gathered from an adult with an advanced solid tumor such as melanoma, head and neck, liver or kidney cancer. The CDR3 runs from the conserved cysteine through the conserved F or W. D genes are given only for firm matches. The size entry is marked missing in some rows and otherwise reads once, few, many or a size class.

clone_size	j_call	d_call	v_call	cdr3_aa	cdr3_nt
NA	TRBJ2-7	NA	TRBV11-2	CASSLGPGTLYEQYF	TGTGCCAGCAGCTTAGGCCCGGGGACTCTCTACGAGCAGTACTTC
NA	TRBJ2-7	NA	TRBV7-9	CASSLGLFGGEQYF	TGTGCCAGCAGCTTGGGGCTTTTTGGGGGCGAGCAGTACTTC
NA	TRBJ2-1	NA	TRBV14	CASSLIRNEQFF	TGTGCCAGCAGCCTCATTAGGAATGAGCAGTTCTTC
NA	TRBJ2-7	TRBD2	TRBV7-9	CASSPRTSGVVSYEQYF	TGTGCCAGCAGCCCGAGGACTAGCGGGGTTGTCTCCTACGAGCAGTACTTC
NA	TRBJ2-1	NA	TRBV5-4	CASSWALGVGGNEQFF	TGTGCCAGCAGCTGGGCCCTGGGAGTCGGGGGCAATGAGCAGTTCTTC
large	TRBJ2-2	NA	TRBV6-4	CATRDSGELFF	TGTGCCACACGGGATTCCGGGGAGCTGTTTTTT
NA	TRBJ1-5	TRBD1	TRBV6-1	CASSLGQGDYQPQHF	TGTGCCAGCAGCTTGGGACAGGGGGATTATCAGCCCCAGCATTTT
NA	TRBJ2-3	NA	TRBV28	CASSYERRADTQYF	TGTGCCAGCAGCTACGAAAGGCGGGCAGATACGCAGTATTTT
NA	TRBJ1-6	TRBD1	TRBV4-1	CASSQLGQGYSPLHF	TGCGCCAGCAGCCAACTGGGACAGGGTTATTCACCCCTCCACTTT
NA	TRBJ2-3	NA	TRBV27	CASSTRLSTDTQYF	TGTGCCAGCAGTACAAGACTAAGCACAGATACGCAGTATTTT
NA	TRBJ2-2	NA	TRBV18	CASPRANTGELFF	TGTGCCAGCCCCCGGGCAAACACCGGGGAGCTGTTTTTT
NA	TRBJ2-2	TRBD2	TRBV5-1	CASVPNPGLAGGNTGELFF	TGCGCCAGCGTCCCAAACCCGGGACTAGCGGGAGGAAACACCGGGGAGCTGTTTTTT
NA	TRBJ2-2	TRBD2	TRBV5-4	CASSLVLAGTGELFF	TGTGCCAGCAGCTTGGTACTAGCGGGCACCGGGGAGCTGTTTTTT
NA	TRBJ1-6	NA	TRBV5-1	CASSLDPDTDNSPLHF	TGCGCCAGCAGCCTCGACCCGGACACGGATAATTCACCCCTCCACTTT
NA	TRBJ2-7	TRBD2	TRBV6-6	CAGAGTSGSNEQYF	TGTGCCGGCGCTGGGACTAGCGGGAGTAACGAGCAGTACTTC
once	TRBJ2-7	TRBD2	TRBV19	CASRAGTSGNYEQYF	TGTGCCAGTAGGGCAGGGACTAGCGGGAACTACGAGCAGTACTTC
NA	TRBJ1-1	NA	TRBV7-2	CASSFPGAANTEAFF	TGTGCCAGCAGCTTTCCGGGGGCAGCGAACACTGAAGCTTTCTTT
NA	TRBJ2-7	TRBD1	TRBV28	CASSPRTGSSYEQYF	TGTGCCAGCAGTCCTCGGACAGGGAGCTCCTACGAGCAGTACTTC